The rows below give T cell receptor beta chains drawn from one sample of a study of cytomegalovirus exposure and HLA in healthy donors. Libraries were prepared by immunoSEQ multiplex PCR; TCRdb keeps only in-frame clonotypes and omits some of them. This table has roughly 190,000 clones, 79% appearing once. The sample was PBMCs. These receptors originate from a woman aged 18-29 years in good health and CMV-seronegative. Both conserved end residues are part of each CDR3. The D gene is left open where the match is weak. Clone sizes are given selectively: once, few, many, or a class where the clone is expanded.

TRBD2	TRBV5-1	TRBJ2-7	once	TGCGCCAGCAGCTACGACGGGGGGAGCCTCTACGAGCAGTACTTC	CASSYDGGSLYEQYF
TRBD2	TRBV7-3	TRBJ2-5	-	TGTGCCAGCAGCTCGGGACTAGCGGGAGAGACTGAGACCCAGTACTTC	CASSSGLAGETETQYF
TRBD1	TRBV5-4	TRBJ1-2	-	TGTGCCAGCAGCCCACAGGGGGCCTATGGCTACACCTTC	CASSPQGAYGYTF
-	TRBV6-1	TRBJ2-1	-	TGTGCCAGCAGTGAAGGAACCGGGATTAGGAATGAGCAGTTCTTC	CASSEGTGIRNEQFF
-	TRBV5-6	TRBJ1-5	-	TGTGCCAGCAGCTTGGAAGGGGCGAGCAATCAGCCCCAGCATTTT	CASSLEGASNQPQHF
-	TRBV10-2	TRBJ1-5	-	TGCGCCAGCAGTGAAGCTAAGTGGCAGCCCCAGCATTTT	CASSEAKWQPQHF
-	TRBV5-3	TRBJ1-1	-	TGTGCCAGAAGCTTGATTTTGTCCGTCTTTGAAGCTTTCTTT	CARSLILSVFEAFF
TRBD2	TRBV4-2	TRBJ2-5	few	TGTGCCAGCAGCCAAGGCCTAGCGGAAGAGACCCAGTACTTC	CASSQGLAEETQYF
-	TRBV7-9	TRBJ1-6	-	TGTGCCAGCAGCTTCCAAGGGGGTGGTAATTCACCCCTCCACTTT	CASSFQGGGNSPLHF
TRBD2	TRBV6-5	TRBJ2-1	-	TGTGCCAGCAGTTCGGCCCCCCTAGCGGACAATGAGCAGTTCTTC	CASSSAPLADNEQFF
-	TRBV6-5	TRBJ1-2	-	TGTGCCAGCAGTTACTCCCCCAGCGCTGGCTACACCTTC	CASSYSPSAGYTF
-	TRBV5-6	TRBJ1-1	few	TGTGCCAGCAGCAGGGCCCCCGGGGTGTACACTGAAGCTTTCTTT	CASSRAPGVYTEAFF
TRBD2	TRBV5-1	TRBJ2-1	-	TGCGCCAGCAGCTTGGAACCGACTAGCGGGAGTAGTGAGCAGTTCTTC	CASSLEPTSGSSEQFF
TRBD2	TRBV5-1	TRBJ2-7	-	TGCGCCAGCAGCTTGAGCGGGAGAGCCAACGAGCAGTACTTC	CASSLSGRANEQYF
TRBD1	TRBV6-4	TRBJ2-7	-	TGTGCCAACCCCGGACAGGGGGCACCCCCGTACGAGCAGTACTTC	CANPGQGAPPYEQYF
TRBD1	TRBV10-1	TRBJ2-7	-	TGCGCCAGCAGTGCCGGGACAGGGCGGATGGAGCAGTACTTC	CASSAGTGRMEQYF
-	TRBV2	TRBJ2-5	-	TGTGCCAGCAGTCAAGCCCGGGAGACCCAGTACTTC	CASSQARETQYF
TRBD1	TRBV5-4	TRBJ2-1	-	TGTGCCAGCAGCGCTTCCGGGACAGGGCTCAATGAGCAGTTCTTC	CASSASGTGLNEQFF
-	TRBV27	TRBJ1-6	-	TGTGCCAGCAGTCCCCGGGTAGGGGCCCGACGCTCACCCCTCCACTTT	CASSPRVGARRSPLHF
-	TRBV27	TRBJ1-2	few	TGTGCCAGCAGTTTAATTGCGGGGGCGCCTCTCTATGGCTACACCTTC	CASSLIAGAPLYGYTF
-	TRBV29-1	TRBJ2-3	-	TGCACCATTGGGGCCTCCGGGAGTGTCTCAGATACGCAGTATTTT	CTIGASGSVSDTQYF
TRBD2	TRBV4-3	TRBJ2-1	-	TGCGCCAGCAGCCAAGAGAAAGGACTAGCGGGTTACGATGAGCAGTTCTTC	CASSQEKGLAGYDEQFF
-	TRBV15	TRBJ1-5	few	TGTGCCACCAGCAGACAGAAGAGCAATCAGCCCCAGCATTTT	CATSRQKSNQPQHF
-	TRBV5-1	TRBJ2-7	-	TGCGCCAGCAGCTTCTCAGGGGCCTCCTACGAGCAGTACTTC	CASSFSGASYEQYF
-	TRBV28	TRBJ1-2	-	TGTGCCAGCGGTACTCGCCCACCTTTCTATGGCTACACCTTC	CASGTRPPFYGYTF
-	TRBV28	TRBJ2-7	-	TGTGCCAGCAGACACAGTTACGAGCAGTACTTC	CASRHSYEQYF
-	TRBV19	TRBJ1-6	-	TGTGCCAGTAGTATAGATACAGTCTATCTTAATTCACCCCTCCACTTT	CASSIDTVYLNSPLHF